This entry concerns a single T cell receptor (beta chain). The sort gate was single viable CD3+CD4+CD8-CD45RO+ cells for memory CD4+ T cells. Donors' CMV status reflects serum IgG against pp150, pp28, p38, p52. After thawing, CD4+ T cells were positively selected. This specimen comes from a study of memory CD4+ T cells and cytomegalovirus serostatus. Produced via immunoSEQ multiplex PCR; TCRdb's table is partial and in-frame only. The sample holds tens of thousands of clones, 79% seen once. The germline V gene has CDR1 SGHTA and CDR2 FQGNSA. This CDR3 is built from 15 residues. V was pared by 1 base and J by 2 bases, with 11 bases between.

J is TRBJ1-1 and V is TRBV7-2; D is unresolved. Sequencing was carried out using memory CD4+ T cells from blood. The sequence was collected from an adult in good health and CMV-seronegative. In DNA, the CDR3 is TGTGCCAGCAGCTTAGGTCCGGGGATTAACACTGAAGCTTTCTTT. Protein product: CASSLGPGINTEAFF.